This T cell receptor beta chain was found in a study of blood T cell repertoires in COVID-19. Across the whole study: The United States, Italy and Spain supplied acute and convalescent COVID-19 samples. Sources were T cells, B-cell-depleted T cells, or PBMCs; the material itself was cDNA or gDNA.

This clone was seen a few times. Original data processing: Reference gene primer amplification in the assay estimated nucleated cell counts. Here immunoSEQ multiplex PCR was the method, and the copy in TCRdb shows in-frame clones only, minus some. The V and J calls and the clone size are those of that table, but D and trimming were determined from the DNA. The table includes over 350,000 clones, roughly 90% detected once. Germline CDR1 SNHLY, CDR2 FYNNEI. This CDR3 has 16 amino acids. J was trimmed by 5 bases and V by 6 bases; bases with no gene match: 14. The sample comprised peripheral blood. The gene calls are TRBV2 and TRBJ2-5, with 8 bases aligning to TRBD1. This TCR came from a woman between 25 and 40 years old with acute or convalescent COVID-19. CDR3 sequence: CASRGTQAGGRETQYF. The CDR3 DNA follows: TGTGCCAGCAGGGGGACACAGGCAGGGGGCAGGGAGACCCAGTACTTC.